This T cell receptor beta chain was identified during a study of Ad26.COV2.S vaccination and SARS-CoV-2 variants. Study as a whole: In the study, Ad26.COV2.S was injected intramuscularly once, or twice 56 days apart. Study findings and constraints: It was vaccine recipients, not placebo recipients, who had the higher spike-specific TCR breadth.

Germline assignment: CDR1 LGHNA and CDR2 YSLEER. This CDR3 is built from 17 residues. V dropped 4 bases and J dropped 3; count of bases not matched to a gene: 4. This table comes from immunoSEQ multiplex PCR, and its TCRdb copy is limited to in-frame clones, with some not included. In the table there are roughly 350,000 clones, approximately 90% of which are singletons. As for treatment: about 20 received Ad26.COV2.S at low or high dose, single or two shots; about 5 received placebo; per-sample allocation not given. The samples date from day 63 after the first vaccine or placebo injection. It was an adult aged 18-55 years in Boston who was the donor. The vaccine delivered Wuhan-strain SARS-CoV-2 spike through an Ad26 vector. A remark on this clone: Its antigen is unidentified.

This clonotype was obtained from a person aged 18 to 59 who received the Ad26.COV2.S COVID-19 vaccine or a placebo. The chain couples TRBV4-3 to TRBJ2-2; 14 positions match TRBD2. This specimen consisted of peripheral blood, obtained in a trial of Ad26.COV2.S vaccine versus placebo. The CDR3 is CASSPLTSGRDTGELFF. The CDR3 DNA follows: TGCGCCAGCAGCCCCCTGACTAGCGGGAGGGACACCGGGGAGCTGTTTTTT.